This T cell receptor beta chain was sequenced during a study of Graves' ophthalmopathy and Graves' hyperthyroidism. Study-wide points: In blood, most expanded thyroid clonotypes above 0.001 frequency were also detected. Distinction of ophthalmopathy from stable hyperthyroidism by a 13-signature model reached roughly 87% sensitivity and roughly 78% specificity.

This clonotype was seen many times. Its cognate antigen is unknown. PBMCs originated in approximately 9.1 ml of fresh peripheral blood. The CDR3 runs to 15 residues. CDR1 MDHEN and CDR2 SYDVKM come from the germline V gene. V lost 0 bases and J 6 bases, leaving 14 bases between the germline ends. TCR beta CDR3 regions were amplified from RNA transcripts. RT-PCR in the first round used HTBI primers; a second-round multiplex PCR followed. Using its own MiXCR run on the multiplex PCR reads, TCRdb lists one record per CDR3 protein. The sample holds approximately 460,000 distinct CDR3 sequences; 14% are singletons and the top ten take around 9.8%.

Sequencing used blood. The receptor was derived from a woman in her twenties or thirties with Graves' ophthalmopathy. The chain uses TRBV28 and TRBJ1-2, with D possibly matching TRBD1 (5 bases). The CDR3 region has the DNA TGTGCCAGCAGTTTATGGGGGCGCGGTGTGGATGGCTACACCTTC. Residues: CASSLWGRGVDGYTF.